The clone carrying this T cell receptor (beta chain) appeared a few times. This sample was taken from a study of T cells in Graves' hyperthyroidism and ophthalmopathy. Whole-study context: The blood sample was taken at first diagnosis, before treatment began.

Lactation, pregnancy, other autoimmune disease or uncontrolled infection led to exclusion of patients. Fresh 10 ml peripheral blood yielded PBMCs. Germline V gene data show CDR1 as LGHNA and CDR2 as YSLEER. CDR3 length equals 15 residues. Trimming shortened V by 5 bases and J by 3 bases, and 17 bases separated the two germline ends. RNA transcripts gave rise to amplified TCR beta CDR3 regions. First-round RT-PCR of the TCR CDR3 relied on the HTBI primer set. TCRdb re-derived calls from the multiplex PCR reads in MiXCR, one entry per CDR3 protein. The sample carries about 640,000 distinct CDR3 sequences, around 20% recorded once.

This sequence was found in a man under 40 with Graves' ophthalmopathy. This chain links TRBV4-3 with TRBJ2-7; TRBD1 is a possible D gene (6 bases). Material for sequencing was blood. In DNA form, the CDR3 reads TGCGCCAGCAGCTCGCTTCTTGGGGGCGGCTACGAGCAGTACTTC. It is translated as CASSSLLGGGYEQYF.